A selection of T cell receptor beta chains follows, all from one sample in a study of cytomegalovirus exposure and HLA in healthy donors. TCRdb keeps only in-frame clones here, not all; method: immunoSEQ multiplex PCR. The sample contains about 92,000 clones, 80% to 95% of which appear only once. What was sequenced was PBMCs. The source is a woman aged 25 to 39 in good health and CMV-seropositive. Each CDR3 is given without its conserved first and last residue. The D gene is left open where the match is weak.

D gene	V gene	J gene	CDR3 protein
TRBD1	TRBV6-6	TRBJ1-2	ASSYQDRGPAGYT
NA	TRBV7-2	TRBJ2-1	ASSLGVAGYNEQF
NA	TRBV28	TRBJ1-2	ASSLFTGISYT
NA	TRBV19	TRBJ1-3	ASRSGGALGNTIY
NA	TRBV7-2	TRBJ1-2	ASSKGAPVYGYT
NA	TRBV7-3	TRBJ2-5	ASSFERGETQY
NA	TRBV6-5	TRBJ1-1	ASSKPGRQAF
NA	TRBV5-4	TRBJ2-5	ASSLYGRGQETQY
NA	TRBV30	TRBJ2-1	AWVRAGKSYNEQF
TRBD1	TRBV4-3	TRBJ1-1	ASSQGTGGMNTEAF
NA	TRBV19	TRBJ2-7	ASSIEARPIHEQY
NA	TRBV5-4	TRBJ2-3	ASSKTGITDTQY
NA	TRBV30	TRBJ2-3	AWRGGGGPPDTQY
TRBD2	TRBV5-1	TRBJ2-3	ASSATRLAGPLHTQY
TRBD1	TRBV5-6	TRBJ1-1	ASSVTGGTEAF
TRBD2	TRBV5-4	TRBJ2-1	ASSLAREGNEQF
NA	TRBV5-4	TRBJ1-2	ASSFRGRYYGYT
NA	TRBV27	TRBJ1-2	ASSLRNGRGYT
TRBD2	TRBV29-1	TRBJ2-7	SVESSTSGMGYEQY
TRBD2	TRBV7-3	TRBJ2-1	ASSPLAGEHYNEQF
NA	TRBV4-2	TRBJ2-7	ASSLTPTSGEQY
NA	TRBV2	TRBJ1-1	ASSYPGNTEAF
NA	TRBV6-1	TRBJ2-7	ASSVTRVSNFYEQY
NA	TRBV2	TRBJ2-2	ASSTDGFVGEYTGELF
TRBD2	TRBV6-6	TRBJ2-1	ASSSASGLADNEQF
NA	TRBV6-5	TRBJ1-2	ASSYSEGNYGYT
TRBD1	TRBV9	TRBJ2-5	ASSVEDRGYETQY
NA	TRBV30	TRBJ2-7	ACKNWGVWGEQY
TRBD2	TRBV7-2	TRBJ2-1	ASSYTSGPFNEQF
TRBD2	TRBV7-2	TRBJ2-7	ASSRDSGSSYEQY
TRBD2	TRBV14	TRBJ2-7	ASSHDSGLGFYEQY